Sequencing of this T cell receptor (beta chain) was carried out in a study of control samples from healthy donors and cancer patients. Profiled with immunoSEQ multiplex PCR; TCRdb holds only in-frame clones, not every one. The sample has around 89,000 clones, approximately 78% seen once. CDR3 length: 14 residues. Germline V gene data show CDR1 as SGHTS and CDR2 as YDEGEE. Trimming removed 2 bases from V and 5 bases from J, with 11 bases in between. Sequenced material: blood. V is TRBV5-8 and J is TRBJ2-1; D gene ambiguous. This TCR derives from a woman aged 60-75 years in good health. The DNA for the CDR3 is TGTGCCAGCAGCTTCGGACGGGCTAACAATGAGCAGTTCTTC. Its translation is CASSFGRANNEQFF.